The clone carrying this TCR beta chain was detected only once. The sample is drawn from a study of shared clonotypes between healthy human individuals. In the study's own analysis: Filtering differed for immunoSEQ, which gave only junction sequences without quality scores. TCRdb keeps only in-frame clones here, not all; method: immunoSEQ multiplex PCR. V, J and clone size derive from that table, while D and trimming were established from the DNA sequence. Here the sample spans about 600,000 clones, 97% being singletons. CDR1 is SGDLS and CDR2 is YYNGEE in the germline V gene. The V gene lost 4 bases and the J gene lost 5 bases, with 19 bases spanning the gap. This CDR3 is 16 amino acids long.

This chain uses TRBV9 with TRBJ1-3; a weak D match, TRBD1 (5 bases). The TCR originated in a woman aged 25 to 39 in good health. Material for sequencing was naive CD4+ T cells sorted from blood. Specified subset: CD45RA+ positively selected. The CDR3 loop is CASSTPGFAGRNTIYF. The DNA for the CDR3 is TGTGCCAGCAGCACCCCAGGTTTTGCAGGGAGAAACACCATATATTTT.